A single sample gave rise to the 14 T cell receptor beta chains below, sequenced in a study of blood T cells in healthy people across ages. Through a sample-barcoded 5' primer and a J-beta primer mix, a second PCR was run for about 7 to 12 cycles. A single record per CDR3 protein comes from TCRdb applying MiXCR to the 5' RACE reads. The data show more than 1,400,000 distinct CDR3 sequences, roughly 40% seen once. The sequencing sample was made of blood. These receptors were collected from a woman aged 18-29 years in good health.

The chain carries TRBV14 and TRBJ2-2; D is perhaps TRBD1 (6 bases). V was pared by 5 bases and J by 3 bases, with 13 bases between. The germline CDR1 and CDR2 sequences are SGHDN and FVKESK. CDR3 size: 15 residues. The CDR3 spells CASSSLTGYTGELFF. The CDR3 nucleotides are TGTGCCAGCAGCTCACTGACAGGATACACCGGGGAGCTGTTTTTT.

This clonotype was observed a few times. The gene calls are TRBV5-1 and TRBJ2-1, with D perhaps matching TRBD1 (5 bases). The ends were cut back, 3 bases at V and 6 bases at J, with 13 bases in the middle. CDR3 length: 14 residues. Germline CDR1 and CDR2: SGHRS and YFSETQ. The CDR3 reads CASSSQGRVNEQFF. The CDR3 DNA follows: TGCGCCAGCAGCTCGCAGGGCAGGGTCAATGAGCAGTTCTTC.

Remarks on this clonotype: At one boundary the junction diverges from the germline segment, which might be a read error. The chain links TRBV6-5 to TRBJ2-3; perhaps TRBD1 as D (5 bases). Germline CDR1 MNHEY, CDR2 SVGAGI. The CDR3 runs 15 residues. CDR3 sequence (DNA): TGTACCAGCAGTTACCGGACACCAGTCACAGATACGCAGTATTTT. This translates into CTSSYRTPVTDTQYF.

This chain uses TRBV25-1 with TRBJ2-5; D remains unclear. CDR3 length: 14 amino acids. CDR1 and CDR2 from the germline V gene are MGHDK and SYGVNS. The V end was cut by 4 bases, the J end by 1 base, with 10 bases between. CDR3 sequence: CASSGLRVQETQYF. CDR3 bases: TGTGCCAGCAGTGGGCTTCGGGTCCAAGAGACCCAGTACTTC. Looking up the rest from reference TRBV25-1 and TRBJ2-5 gives the full variable domain: EADIYQTPRYLVIGTGKKITLECSQTMGHDKMYWYQQDPGMELHLIHYSYGVNSTEKGDLSSESTVSRIRTEHFPLTLESARPSHTSQYLCASSGLRVQETQYFGPGTRLLVL.

This clonotype has a handful of counts. The chain has TRBV20-1 and TRBJ1-2; 11 bases are shared with TRBD1. V lost 3 bases to trimming and J lost 7 bases; unmatched junction nucleotides: 7. The length of the CDR3 is 14 residues. CDR1 DFQATT and CDR2 SNEGSKA come from the germline V gene (reference sequence). This CDR3 is CSASLGQGATGYTF. In DNA, the CDR3 is TGCAGTGCTAGCCTCGGACAGGGGGCGACTGGCTACACCTTC.

This clonotype was seen only a few times. V usage is TRBV6-2 or TRBV6-3 and J usage is TRBJ2-1, with TRBD2 as a possible D gene (5 bases). CDR3 size: 16 residues. Germline-derived CDR1 and CDR2 are MNHEY and SVGEGT. V lost 0 bases and J 4 bases, leaving 13 bases between the germline ends. DNA of the CDR3: TGTGCCAGCAGTTACTCTAGGAGCGGATCTTACAATGAGCAGTTCTTC. It specifies CASSYSRSGSYNEQFF.

The genes are TRBV3-1 and TRBJ2-1; a possible D gene is TRBD2 (6 bases). This CDR3 contains 15 residues. Germline CDR1 LGHDT, CDR2 YNNKEL (reference sequence). V was clipped by 5 bases and J by 3 bases, with 14 bases between them. CDR3 region: CASSVDGGNYNEQFF. CDR3 bases: TGTGCCAGCAGCGTAGACGGCGGGAACTACAATGAGCAGTTCTTC.

J is TRBJ1-2 and V is TRBV6-5; 10 bases align to TRBD1. CDR3 length: 14 amino acids. V shed 2 bases, J shed 12 bases, and the junction held 9 bases outside the gene matches. The germline V gene encodes CDR1 MNHEY and CDR2 SVGAGI. The CDR3 here is CASSYRMTGGWNTF. The CDR3 DNA reads TGTGCCAGCAGTTACCGAATGACAGGGGGCTGGAACACCTTC.

A few counts support this clonotype. The rearrangement uses TRBV4-1 and TRBJ1-1, with D maybe TRBD1 (5 bases). V was clipped by 0 bases and J by 6 bases, with 17 bases between them. The CDR3 is 16 amino acids. Germline V gives CDR1 MGHRA, CDR2 YSYEKL. The CDR3 nucleotides are TGCGCCAGCAGCCAAGATCCGGGGCTTCGGAGATCTGAAGCTTTCTTT. Protein sequence: CASSQDPGLRRSEAFF.

The chain has TRBV12-3 or TRBV12-4 and TRBJ1-2; perhaps TRBD1 as D (6 bases). V lost 3 bases to trimming and J lost 2 bases, with 10 bases between them. The CDR3 covers 14 residues. CDR3 sequence reads: CASSLDSPNYGYTF. CDR3 bases: TGTGCCAGCAGTTTGGACAGCCCAAACTATGGCTACACCTTC.

The CDR3 bases are TGTGCCAGCAGGATAACTAGCGGGGCCGCCTACAATGAGCAGTTCTTC. Protein sequence: CASRITSGAAYNEQFF. The V gene is TRBV6-5, the J gene TRBJ2-1, with 10 bases aligning to TRBD2. The CDR3 runs 16 residues. In germline, CDR1 is MNHEY, CDR2 SVGAGI. Trimming at V came to 6 bases and at J to 2 bases, leaving 7 bases not matched to a gene.

As for this clonotype: A read error may explain this, as a much larger clone is one base away. Written as DNA, the CDR3 is TGTGCCATCAGTCCAGGACTAGTAGAGACCCAGTACTTC. It is translated as CAISPGLVETQYF. This chain joins TRBV10-3 and TRBJ2-5, with 7 bases aligning to TRBD2. The CDR3 is made up of 13 amino acids. Trimming removed 5 bases from V and 4 bases from J; junction bases left unmatched: 4. Germline CDR1 and CDR2: ENHRY and SYGVKD.

The chain employs TRBV4-1 and TRBJ2-5, with a possible D match to TRBD2 (6 bases). The J call may be incorrect, as the DNA end agrees better with TRBJ2-7. Germline lookup yields CDR1 MGHRA and CDR2 YSYEKL. The CDR3 is 14 amino acids. The CDR3 DNA reads TGCGCCAGCAGCCCGGGGCGGGAATACTACGAGCAGTACTTC. Amino acid sequence: CASSPGREYYEQYF.

This chain uses TRBV20-1 with TRBJ2-1; unclear D gene. The J call may be incorrect, as the DNA end agrees better with TRBJ2-7. The CDR3 spans 13 residues. CDR1 is DFQATT, CDR2 SNEGSKA, per germline (reference sequence). CDR3 residues: CSAITPAYNEQYF. The CDR3 DNA follows: TGCAGTGCTATTACGCCAGCCTACAATGAGCAGTACTTC.